These 14 T cell receptor beta chains originate from one sample sequenced in a study of regulatory T cells in long-lasting Graves disease. Investigators prepared the TCR beta libraries by applying iRepertoire HTBI primers and Arm-PCR of CDR3 regions. TCRdb re-called the multiplex PCR reads through MiXCR, storing one row per CDR3 protein. The data contain roughly 420,000 distinct CDR3 sequences, around 15% of them singletons. Regarding time point: newly diagnosed GD, antithyroid drugs for less than 3 months. Scientists built the TCR library using RNA that was extracted from PBMCs. These data also featured in a second study, about T cells in Graves' hyperthyroidism and ophthalmopathy.

Here the sequenced sample was peripheral blood mononuclear cells (PBMCs), taken at new diagnosis, from a patient treated with antithyroid drugs. These receptors were collected from a woman aged 25 to 45 with Graves disease.

This clonotype was counted ten times or more. This rearrangement joins TRBV2 to TRBJ2-7; D possibly corresponds to TRBD2 (6 bases). The V and J ends lost 10 bases and 0 bases respectively, with 25 bases between them. CDR1 and CDR2 (germline): SNHLY, FYNNEI. The CDR3 covers 17 residues. CDR3 sequence reads: CANRGRRGSGFSYEQYF. For the CDR3, the DNA is TGTGCCAACCGGGGACGCCGGGGTAGCGGCTTCTCCTACGAGCAGTACTTC.

The sample holds a few counts of this clonotype. V is TRBV30 and J is TRBJ1-2; TRBD1 is a possible D gene (6 bases). The germline gives CDR1 GTSNPN, CDR2 SVGIG (reference sequence). CDR3 length equals 14 residues. Trimming took 7 bases from V and 2 from J, leaving 17 bases between them. Here the CDR3 reads CASPGRGPNYGYTF. The CDR3, as DNA: TGTGCCTCGCCCGGCAGGGGACCAAACTATGGCTACACCTTC.

This clonotype was seen many times. The rearrangement uses TRBV3-1 and TRBJ1-1, with D maybe TRBD1 (6 bases). The length of the CDR3 is 12 residues. Germline V gene data show CDR1 as LGHDT and CDR2 as YNNKEL (reference sequence). V was pared by 2 bases and J by 11 bases, with 12 bases between. DNA of the CDR3: TGTGCCAGCAGCCAATTCACAGGGTATGCTTTCTTT. It is translated as CASSQFTGYAFF.

The sample holds a few counts of this clonotype. CDR3 loop: CATRQADTSTDTQYF. As DNA, the CDR3 is TGTGCCACCCGACAGGCCGATACTAGCACAGATACGCAGTATTTT. The rearrangement joins TRBV27 to TRBJ2-3, with D possibly being TRBD1 (6 bases). In germline, CDR1 is MNHEY, CDR2 SMNVEV (reference sequence). The CDR3 is made up of 15 amino acids. V lost 10 bases and J 0 bases, leaving 17 bases between the germline ends.

This CDR3 reads CASSQDPQVPEKLFF. CDR3 DNA: TGTGCCAGCAGCCAAGATCCGCAGGTGCCTGAAAAACTGTTTTTT. The chain joins TRBV3-1 to TRBJ1-4; no definite D call. This CDR3 region has 15 residues. V was cut by 0 bases and J by 7 bases, with 12 bases left in between. Germline lookup yields CDR1 LGHDT and CDR2 YNNKEL (reference sequence). Combining the CDR3 with reference TRBV3-1 and TRBJ1-4 gives the whole variable domain DTAVSQTPKYLVTQMGNDKSIKCEQNLGHDTMYWYKQDSKKFLKIMFSYNNKELIINETVPNRFSPKSPDKAHLNLHINSLELGDSAVYFCASSQDPQVPEKLFFGSGTQLSVL.

This clonotype came up many times. The V and J genes are TRBV4-1 and TRBJ2-1; unclear D gene. This CDR3 contains 14 residues. V was trimmed by 2 bases and J by 0 bases, leaving 5 bases between them. Looked up from germline, CDR1 is MGHRA and CDR2 is YSYEKL. The DNA for the CDR3 is TGCGCCAGCAGCCAAAGGAGCTCCTACAATGAGCAGTTCTTC. Translated, it gives CASSQRSSYNEQFF.

This clonotype was seen a few times. The genes are TRBV4-3 and TRBJ1-3; no reliable D call. The length of the CDR3 is 14 residues. Trimming took 0 bases from V and 0 from J, leaving 3 bases between them. Looked up from germline, CDR1 is LGHNA and CDR2 is YSLEER. The CDR3 region is CASSQDPSGNTIYF. The CDR3 DNA reads TGCGCCAGCAGCCAAGATCCCTCTGGAAACACCATATATTTT.

The chain is built from TRBV11-2 and TRBJ1-3, with no clear D. This CDR3 contains 16 residues. From germline, CDR1 is SGHAT and CDR2 FQNNGV. Between the trimmed V and J ends, which lost 1 base and 0 bases, there was a span of 10 bases. For the CDR3, the DNA is TGTGCCAGCAGCTTAGGTAGGGATTCCTCTGGAAACACCATATATTTT. Its translation: CASSLGRDSSGNTIYF. Using reference TRBV11-2 and TRBJ1-3 for the parts outside the CDR3, the full variable domain is EAGVAQSPRYKIIEKRQSVAFWCNPISGHATLYWYQQILGQGPKLLIQFQNNGVVDDSQLPKDRFSAERLKGVDSTLKIQPAKLEDSAVYLCASSLGRDSSGNTIYFGEGSWLTVV.

This clonotype has ten or more counts. The V call is TRBV20-1, the J call TRBJ2-7, with 9 bases matching TRBD2. With 0 bases clipped from V and 4 bases from J, the junction kept 7 bases outside the gene matches. The CDR3 spans 15 residues. Germline V gene sequence: CDR1 DFQATT, CDR2 SNEGSKA (reference sequence). The CDR3 bases are TGCAGTGCTAGAGAGGCGGGAGGGCCGTCTTACGAGCAGTACTTC. Its protein is CSAREAGGPSYEQYF.

This clonotype occurred many times. The rearrangement links TRBV6-2 or TRBV6-3 to TRBJ2-7, with D uncertain. The length of the CDR3 is 16 residues. Germline CDR1 MNHEY, CDR2 SVGEGT. V lost 0 bases, J lost 3 bases, and 15 bases lay in between. CDR3 amino acids: CASSYSPGGLDYEQYF. The CDR3 DNA sequence: TGTGCCAGCAGTTACTCTCCCGGCGGATTAGACTACGAGCAGTACTTC.

This clonotype was detected many times. CDR3: CASSDRQLGYTF. The CDR3 bases are TGTGCCAGCAGTGATCGACAGTTGGGCTACACCTTC. V is TRBV6-1 and J is TRBJ1-2; D is perhaps TRBD1 (5 bases). Trimming removed 3 bases from V and 8 bases from J, with 10 bases in between. Germline assignment: CDR1 MNHNS and CDR2 SASEGT. This CDR3 contains 12 residues.

This clonotype has ten or more counts. J is TRBJ1-1 and V is TRBV20-1, with D perhaps matching TRBD1 (5 bases). CDR1 and CDR2 from the germline V gene are DFQATT and SNEGSKA (reference sequence). This CDR3 is built from 12 residues. The V end was cut by 6 bases, the J end by 1 base, with 9 bases between. CDR3 coding DNA: TGCAGTGCCGATCAGGGGAACACTGAAGCTTTCTTT. Protein sequence: CSADQGNTEAFF.

This clonotype has at least ten counts. The chain uses TRBV28 and TRBJ2-1; the D gene is possibly TRBD2 (5 bases). The germline V gene has CDR1 MDHEN and CDR2 SYDVKM. Trimming cost V 2 bases and J 6 bases, with 8 bases left between them. The CDR3 consists of 13 residues. The CDR3 DNA sequence: TGTGCCAGCAGTTTAAGAGGGAGCAATGAGCAGTTCTTC. The encoded protein is CASSLRGSNEQFF.

This clonotype was observed many times. V usage is TRBV7-3 and J usage is TRBJ2-1; 7 bases fit TRBD1. CDR3 length: 15 residues. Germline lookup yields CDR1 SGHTA and CDR2 FQGTGA. The J segment lost 2 bases and the V segment lost 5 bases, leaving 6 bases of the junction unmatched. The CDR3 sequence is CASSLRDRTYNEQFF. The DNA for the CDR3 is TGTGCCAGCAGCCTAAGGGACAGAACCTACAATGAGCAGTTCTTC.